This is a list of T cell receptor beta chains from one sample in a study of T-cell reconstitution after alpha-beta-depleted transplantation in children. TCRdb fed the PCR reads into MiXCR, producing one record per CDR3 protein. The sample records about 870,000 distinct CDR3 sequences, roughly 15% being singletons. The source material was PBMCs, mostly from graft donor cells, sampled 360 days after TCRalphabeta/CD19-depleted stem cell transplant. The source is a male patient younger than 18 who had a stem cell transplant for acute lymphoblastic leukemia, so the T cells may come from the graft donor. CDR3s include the opening cysteine and the closing phenylalanine or tryptophan. The order of the fields is D gene, J gene, clone size, V gene, CDR3 DNA, CDR3 protein. D genes are given only for firm matches. Not every row has a clone size; where given, it reads once, few, many or a size class.

>TRBD2|TRBJ2-7|.|TRBV20-1
TGCAGTGCTAGAGCCGGGACTAGCGCCTACGAGCAGTACTTC
CSARAGTSAYEQYF
>TRBD1|TRBJ2-2|few|TRBV15
TGTGCCACCAGCATTAACAGGGGGGCCGCCGGGGAGCTGTTTTTT
CATSINRGAAGELFF
>TRBD1|TRBJ2-2|many|TRBV2
TGTGCCAGCAGGACAGGGGCCGGGGAGCTGTTTTTT
CASRTGAGELFF
>.|TRBJ2-7|.|TRBV10-3
TGTGCCATCAGTGAGTCACCGGGTCTTCGGGTCTACGAGCAGTACTTC
CAISESPGLRVYEQYF
>.|TRBJ2-1|.|TRBV12-5
TGTGCTAGTGGTTTGGTAACCCGGATCGAGATCTTC
CASGLVTRIEIF
>.|TRBJ2-1|.|TRBV7-8
TGTGCCAGCAGCTTAGTCTCGGAGCTTGATGAGCAGTTCTTC
CASSLVSELDEQFF
>TRBD2|TRBJ2-7|.|TRBV7-9
TGTGCCAGCAGGGGACTAGCGGGTTTCTCCTACGAGCAGTACTTC
CASRGLAGFSYEQYF
>TRBD1|TRBJ2-2|many|TRBV6-5
TGTGCCAGCAGTTACCGACAGGGGGGCATGTACACCGGGGAGCTGTTTTTT
CASSYRQGGMYTGELFF
>.|TRBJ2-1|.|TRBV7-3
TGTGCCAGCAGCATAGAGAACAATGAGCAGTTCTTC
CASSIENNEQFF
>TRBD1|TRBJ2-3|few|TRBV2
TGTGCCAGCCAGGGGGCAGGAGATACGCAGTATTTT
CASQGAGDTQYF
>.|TRBJ1-2|few|TRBV9
TGTGCCAGCAGCGTAGAACAGGGAGGTAACTATGGCTACACCTTC
CASSVEQGGNYGYTF
>TRBD1|TRBJ1-2|few|TRBV29-1
TGCAGCGTTGATTTCGTGACAGGGAACTTCTATGGCTACACCTTC
CSVDFVTGNFYGYTF
>.|TRBJ1-6|few|TRBV18
TGTGCCAGCTCACCACTGCATTTCTATACCCTCCACTTT
CASSPLHFYTLHF
>.|TRBJ2-5|few|TRBV7-9
TGTGCCAGCAAGTTTGGGACTCTGAAAGAGACCCAGTACTTC
CASKFGTLKETQYF
>.|TRBJ2-2|.|TRBV7-6
TGTGCCAGCAGCTTATACAGGGACACCGGGGAGCTGTTTTTT
CASSLYRDTGELFF
>.|TRBJ1-2|.|TRBV27
TGTGCCAGCACATCCGACCTGGACAGTAACTATGGCTACACCTTC
CASTSDLDSNYGYTF
>.|TRBJ2-1|.|TRBV15
TGTGCCACCAGCAGAGGACGATACAATGAGCAGTTCTTC
CATSRGRYNEQFF
>TRBD2|TRBJ2-3|.|TRBV30
TGTGCCTGGAGTGCGGGTAGCGGGAGGTATTTT
CAWSAGSGRYF
>.|TRBJ2-3|many|TRBV21-1
TGTGCCAGCAACGACGGCGGGAGTCAAGGCACAGATACGCAGTATTTT
CASNDGGSQGTDTQYF
>.|TRBJ2-2|.|TRBV20-1
TGCAGTGCTAGAGATCGGTTCGGGGGCGGGGCGAACACCGGGGAGCTGTTTTTT
CSARDRFGGGANTGELFF
>TRBD2|TRBJ2-7|.|TRBV7-3
TGTGCCAGCAGCCCCGGGACTAGCGTTCACGAGCAGTACTTC
CASSPGTSVHEQYF
>.|TRBJ2-7|.|TRBV24-1
TGTGCCACCAGTGACGGGTCGGGGGACGAGCAGTACTTC
CATSDGSGDEQYF
>TRBD2|TRBJ2-1|.|TRBV30
TGTGCCTGGAGTGTACGAGGGAGGGTCTACAATGAGCAGTTCTTC
CAWSVRGRVYNEQFF
>TRBD2|TRBJ2-7|few|TRBV12-3/TRBV12-4
TGTGCCAGCAGTTTATCGGGACTAAACCTCTACGAGCAGTACTTC
CASSLSGLNLYEQYF
>.|TRBJ2-5|many|TRBV12-3/TRBV12-4
TGTGCCAGCCTCGGACAAAAAGAGACCCAGTACTTC
CASLGQKETQYF